The 28 T cell receptor beta chains reported below all come from one sample, sequenced in a study of cytomegalovirus exposure and HLA in healthy donors. The PCR made use of 60 Vbeta and 13 Jbeta primers. The repertoire was sequenced with immunoSEQ multiplex PCR; TCRdb's copy has only in-frame clones and lacks some. The sample carries 150,000 to 200,000 clones, 80% to 85% recorded once. Sequencing was done on a sample of PBMCs. The receptors come from a man aged 18 to 29 in good health and CMV-seronegative.

The rearrangement joins TRBV7-2 to TRBJ2-5; 9 bases map to TRBD2. The CDR3 totals 16 residues. CDR1 and CDR2 from the germline V gene are SGHTA and FQGNSA. The V and J ends lost 8 bases and 4 bases, in that order; junction bases with no gene match: 14. CDR3 in DNA: TGTGCCAGCCAACTCGGAGCCGCAGCGGGAGGAGAGACCCAGTACTTC. Translation gives CASQLGAAAGGETQYF.

The chain combines TRBV9 with TRBJ2-3; D ambiguous. This CDR3 contains 16 residues. CDR1 is SGDLS, CDR2 YYNGEE, per germline. V was clipped by 0 bases and J by 4 bases, with 15 bases between them. CDR3 DNA: TGTGCCAGCAGCGTAGGTTCAGGATTGTGGGCAGATACGCAGTATTTT. This sequence encodes CASSVGSGLWADTQYF.

DNA for the CDR3: TGTGCCAGCTGGAAATCGGGGAATAATTCACCCCTCCACTTT. Translated: CASWKSGNNSPLHF. The J gene is TRBJ1-6, the V gene TRBV6-1; D unresolved. The CDR3 length is 14 residues. Germline CDR1 MNHNS, CDR2 SASEGT. Between the trimmed V and J ends, which lost 8 bases and 5 bases, there was a span of 13 bases.

This chain links TRBV6-4 with TRBJ2-3, with TRBD2 matching over 8 bases. The CDR3 totals 17 residues. The V gene's germline CDR1 is MRHNA and CDR2 SNTAGT. The trim removed 0 bases at V and 4 bases at J, leaving 9 bases unmatched. CDR3 sequence: CASSDSNCGGPADTQYF. As DNA, the CDR3 is TGTGCCAGCAGTGACTCGAATTGCGGGGGGCCGGCAGATACGCAGTATTTT.

CDR3 in amino acids: CASSGQGAAGANVLTF. The CDR3 coding sequence is TGTGCCAGCAGCGGACAGGGGGCGGCAGGGGCCAACGTCCTGACTTTC. V usage is TRBV9 and J usage is TRBJ2-6; the match to TRBD1 covers 10 bases. This CDR3 spans 16 amino acids. Losses at the gene ends were 3 bases for V and 4 bases for J; bases not matched to a gene: 4. The germline gives CDR1 SGDLS, CDR2 YYNGEE.

The chain is built from TRBV6-1 and TRBJ2-7; no clear D gene. This CDR3 comprises 12 residues. Trimming took 7 bases from V and 3 from J, leaving 10 bases between them. CDR1 MNHNS and CDR2 SASEGT come from the germline V gene. CDR3 in amino acids: CASTVLYYEQYF. CDR3 bases: TGTGCCAGCACCGTCCTCTACTACGAGCAGTACTTC.

V is TRBV6-6 and J is TRBJ1-4; D unclear. The germline V gene has CDR1 MNHNY and CDR2 SVGAGI (reference sequence). This CDR3 is 15 amino acids long. V lost 0 bases and J 2 bases, leaving 7 bases between the germline ends. As DNA, the CDR3 is TGTGCCAGCAGTTACTCGACTGGGACTAATGAAAAACTGTTTTTT. As protein: CASSYSTGTNEKLFF.

This chain connects TRBV27 to TRBJ1-5; D is possibly TRBD1 (5 bases). The CDR3 is 14 residues long. Germline CDR1 and CDR2: MNHEY and SMNVEV (reference sequence). V lost 4 bases and J lost 6, with 13 bases in between. The CDR3: CASSSRGGVQPQHF. For the CDR3, the DNA is TGTGCCAGCAGTTCACGCGGGGGGGTTCAGCCCCAGCATTTT.

The rearrangement joins TRBV4-1 to TRBJ2-6, with 11 bases identical to TRBD2. CDR3 size: 18 residues. J gave up 0 bases and V 4 bases, and 5 bases lay outside the gene matches. Germline V gives CDR1 MGHRA, CDR2 YSYEKL. The CDR3 protein is CASSPIAGGPSGANVLTF. The DNA for the CDR3 is TGCGCCAGCAGCCCGATAGCGGGGGGGCCCTCTGGGGCCAACGTCCTGACTTTC.

The chain is built from TRBV15 and TRBJ2-7; the match to TRBD2 covers 7 bases. V shed 5 bases and J 3 bases; nucleotides not matched to a gene: 13. Germline V CDR1 and CDR2: LNHNV, YYDKDF (reference sequence). The CDR3 extends over 16 amino acids. CDR3 DNA: TGTGCCACCAGCCTCCCTTGGGGAGGGAGCCACTACGAGCAGTACTTC. Protein: CATSLPWGGSHYEQYF.

In nucleotides, the CDR3 is TGCGCCAGCAGCTTGACTAGCGGTGCCTACGAGCAGTACTTC. The encoded protein is CASSLTSGAYEQYF. The chain is built from TRBV5-1 and TRBJ2-7, with 8 bases lining up with TRBD2. Losses at the gene ends were 1 base for V and 2 bases for J; bases not matched to a gene: 2. CDR1 SGHRS and CDR2 YFSETQ come from the germline V gene. This CDR3 has 14 residues.

This clone was detected only a few times. The chain links TRBV5-1 to TRBJ2-5; TRBD1 matches at 9 bases. The CDR3 covers 14 residues. The germline V gene encodes CDR1 SGHRS and CDR2 YFSETQ. V was pared by 4 bases and J by 4 bases, with 5 bases of the junction left unmatched. CDR3 sequence: CASSRDRVPETQYF. The CDR3 coding sequence is TGCGCCAGCAGCCGGGACAGGGTTCCAGAGACCCAGTACTTC.

Note on this clone: At the DNA level, this CDR3 is encoded by other sequences in the same sample as well. This chain links TRBV2 with TRBJ1-5; TRBD1 is a possible D gene (5 bases). Germline loops: CDR1 SNHLY, CDR2 FYNNEI. The V end lost 8 bases, the J end lost 2 bases, and 10 bases lay between the germline ends. The length of the CDR3 is 13 residues. The CDR3 DNA reads TGTGCCAGCCGAGCGGGGGGCAATCAGCCCCAGCATTTT. Translating it yields CASRAGGNQPQHF.

The chain couples TRBV27 to TRBJ2-7, with 10 bases fitting TRBD1. CDR1 is MNHEY, CDR2 SMNVEV, per germline (reference sequence). The length of the CDR3 is 14 residues. V was clipped by 5 bases and J by 4 bases; unmatched bases: 5. The CDR3: CASSARDRGYEQYF. Here the CDR3 DNA reads TGTGCCAGCAGTGCGCGGGACAGGGGTTACGAGCAGTACTTC.

The chain recombines TRBV7-9 with TRBJ2-7; D is perhaps TRBD2 (5 bases). The CDR3 has 13 residues. The V and J ends lost 3 bases and 3 bases respectively, with 9 bases between them. The V gene's germline CDR1 is SEHNR and CDR2 FQNEAQ (reference sequence). CDR3 amino acids: CASSFPAGYEQYF. For the CDR3, the DNA is TGTGCCAGCAGCTTTCCGGCGGGCTACGAGCAGTACTTC.

A few counts support this clone. This rearrangement joins TRBV5-1 to TRBJ2-1, with TRBD1 as a possible D gene (7 bases). Trimming left V 0 bases short and J 4 bases short, with 14 bases between. The germline V gene encodes CDR1 SGHRS and CDR2 YFSETQ. This CDR3 is built from 16 residues. The CDR3 DNA sequence: TGCGCCAGCAGCTTGGCTCCAGGGGGGTCGTACAATGAGCAGTTCTTC. This encodes CASSLAPGGSYNEQFF.

V is TRBV15 and J is TRBJ1-6; D is unresolved. Per germline, CDR1 LNHNV and CDR2 YYDKDF (reference sequence). V was cut by 1 base and J by 5 bases, with 15 bases left in between. The CDR3 spans 17 residues. Written as DNA, the CDR3 is TGTGCCACCAGCAGAGGAGGAGTTGCCGGTGATAATTCACCCCTCCACTTT. Translated, it gives CATSRGGVAGDNSPLHF.

The chain links TRBV30 to TRBJ2-7, with no clear D. The germline CDR1 and CDR2 sequences are GTSNPN and SVGIG (reference sequence). CDR3 length: 11 amino acids. Trimming stripped 0 bases from V and 5 bases from J, with 5 bases between. CDR3 bases: TGTGCCTGGAGTGTATTTAACGAGCAGTACTTC. Translated, it gives CAWSVFNEQYF.

The chain joins TRBV19 to TRBJ2-7; maybe TRBD2 (5 bases). This CDR3 is 12 amino acids long. Germline lookup yields CDR1 LNHDA and CDR2 SQIVND (reference sequence). With 4 bases removed from V and 2 bases from J, the gap between germline ends came to 6 bases. The CDR3 protein is CASSTGTYEQYF. In nucleotides, the CDR3 is TGTGCCAGTAGTACGGGGACCTACGAGCAGTACTTC. The variable domain in full, completed from reference TRBV19 and TRBJ2-7, reads DGGITQSPKYLFRKEGQNVTLSCEQNLNHDAMYWYRQDPGQGLRLIYYSQIVNDFQKGDIAEGYSVSREKKESFPLTVTSAQKNPTAFYLCASSTGTYEQYFGPGTRLTVT.

The chain joins TRBV10-2 to TRBJ2-1; D possibly corresponds to TRBD1 (6 bases). This CDR3 is 12 amino acids long. Germline loops: CDR1 WSHSY, CDR2 SAAADI. The V and J ends lost 2 bases and 8 bases respectively, with 7 bases between them. CDR3 amino acids: CASSETGYEQFF. The CDR3 nucleotides read TGCGCCAGCAGTGAGACAGGGTATGAGCAGTTCTTC.

This chain uses TRBV5-1 with TRBJ1-6, with 8 bases identical to TRBD1. The CDR3 length is 16 residues. Trimming cost V 2 bases and J 10 bases; bases outside gene matches: 11. Germline CDR1 SGHRS, CDR2 YFSETQ. The CDR3 sequence: CASSFQQGEIGSPLHF. The CDR3, as DNA: TGCGCCAGCAGCTTTCAACAGGGGGAGATAGGCTCACCCCTCCACTTT.

The rearrangement links TRBV19 to TRBJ2-1; TRBD2 matches 7 bases. V lost 7 bases, J lost 2 bases, and 5 bases stayed unmatched. This CDR3 comprises 14 residues. CDR1 is LNHDA, CDR2 SQIVND, per germline (reference sequence). CDR3 sequence: CASTPSGAYNEQFF. In nucleotides, the CDR3 is TGTGCCAGTACCCCTAGCGGAGCCTACAATGAGCAGTTCTTC.

The gene calls are TRBV5-1 and TRBJ2-1, with D possibly matching TRBD2 (7 bases). The V end lost 4 bases, the J end lost 2 bases, and 19 bases lay between the germline ends. CDR3 length: 17 amino acids. In germline, CDR1 is SGHRS, CDR2 YFSETQ. The CDR3: CASSGGAGAVAYNEQFF. DNA for the CDR3: TGCGCCAGCAGCGGGGGGGCAGGTGCTGTCGCCTACAATGAGCAGTTCTTC.

The chain couples TRBV5-1 to TRBJ2-7; the D gene is possibly TRBD1 (5 bases). The CDR3 is 14 amino acids. In germline, CDR1 is SGHRS, CDR2 YFSETQ. The ends were cut back, 0 bases at V and 3 bases at J, with 10 bases in the middle. The CDR3 loop reads CASSLEGLVYEQYF. The CDR3 DNA sequence: TGCGCCAGCAGCTTGGAGGGGCTAGTCTACGAGCAGTACTTC.

This clone was recorded once. The chain recombines TRBV29-1 with TRBJ2-1, with 7 bases identical to TRBD2. Germline loops: CDR1 SQVTM, CDR2 ANQGSEA. CDR3 length: 13 amino acids. J was trimmed by 4 bases and V by 6 bases; bases with no gene match: 6. The CDR3 bases are TGCAGCGTGGGGGGGGTAGGTTACAATGAGCAGTTCTTC. Its translation is CSVGGVGYNEQFF.

J is TRBJ2-2 and V is TRBV18, with TRBD2 matching over 7 bases. Per the germline V gene, CDR1 is KGHSH and CDR2 is LQKENI. Unmatched junction bases numbered 12, after V lost 3 bases and J lost 2 bases. This CDR3 is built from 18 residues. In nucleotides, the CDR3 is TGTGCCAGCTCACCGCGGCTTGGTACGGGGGGAAACACCGGGGAGCTGTTTTTT. This sequence encodes CASSPRLGTGGNTGELFF.

This clone turned up a few times. The chain uses TRBV9 and TRBJ2-1; TRBD2 matches at 11 bases. CDR1 and CDR2 (germline): SGDLS, YYNGEE. CDR3 size: 15 residues. The V gene end was trimmed by 4 bases and the J gene end by 4 bases; junction bases not matched to a gene: 4. For the CDR3, the DNA is TGTGCCAGCAGCCCGACTAGCGGGACTTACAATGAGCAGTTCTTC. This sequence encodes CASSPTSGTYNEQFF.

The CDR3 sequence is CASSSLAGTDTQYF. CDR3 nucleotide sequence: TGTGCCAGCAGCTCCCTAGCGGGGACAGATACGCAGTATTTT. The chain recombines TRBV11-2 with TRBJ2-3; 9 bases agree with TRBD2. With V trimmed by 4 bases and J by 3 bases, 2 bases remained unmatched. Looked up from germline, CDR1 is SGHAT and CDR2 is FQNNGV. The CDR3 spans 14 residues.